Described below is a single T cell receptor beta chain sequence and its context. The target antigen is unknown. The data were produced by immunoSEQ multiplex PCR, yet TCRdb's version contains in-frame clones alone and is incomplete. Here the sample spans 13,000 or so clones, roughly 80% being singletons. This sample is drawn from a study of PD-1 blockade in classical Hodgkin lymphoma. Study-wide results and limits: By cycle point C4D1, TCR diversity had risen significantly in CD4+ cells (but not CD8+ cells).

V gave up 5 bases and J gave up 3 bases; unmatched junction bases: 9. The CDR3 is made up of 17 amino acids. The germline V gene encodes CDR1 MNHEY and CDR2 SMNVEV (reference sequence). Specified time point: cycle 4 day 1 (C4D1), after 6 weeks of nivolumab. Every single patient, without exception, relapsed after autologous stem cell transplantation, and brentuximab vedotin exposure varied. Thawed PBMCs underwent magnetic negative selection to yield purified CD4+ T cells. The specimen was CD4+ T cells from blood, collected before the fourth cycle of nivolumab. The chain combines TRBV27 with TRBJ2-7, with TRBD2 matching over 14 bases. This receptor was taken from a human donor with classical Hodgkin lymphoma. The CDR3 protein is CASSPGTSGSRGYEQYF. In nucleotides, the CDR3 is TGTGCCAGCAGTCCCGGGACTAGCGGGAGCCGTGGCTACGAGCAGTACTTC.